These 2 T cell receptor beta chains were all obtained from the same sample, sequenced in a study of CD8 T cells in Susac syndrome. RNA, at about 0.5 to 1 ug, was reverse transcribed with random hexamers. TCRdb analysed the immunoSEQ multiplex PCR reads with MiXCR anew, one entry per CDR3 protein. The sample holds under 200,000 distinct CDR3 sequences, 85% to 95% seen once. The sample was CD4+ T cells from PBMCs. These receptors were obtained from a human donor in good health.

This clonotype appeared once. This chain links TRBV29-1 with TRBJ2-1, with D possibly matching TRBD1 (5 bases). The CDR3 runs to 12 residues. V was pared by 4 bases and J by 6 bases, with 10 bases between. Germline V gene lookup returns CDR1 SQVTM and CDR2 ANQGSEA. The CDR3 nucleotides read TGCAGCGTTGGGCTAGGGGTCAATGAGCAGTTCTTC. Translation gives CSVGLGVNEQFF.

The chain joins TRBV29-1 to TRBJ2-7; no definite D call. Germline V lookup: CDR1 SQVTM, CDR2 ANQGSEA. Trimming took off 2 bases at V and 0 bases at J, with 11 bases between the two ends. This CDR3 is built from 14 residues. The CDR3 DNA reads as TGCAGCGTTGAATCCCCCCAAGACTCCTACGAGCAGTACTTC. Translating gives CSVESPQDSYEQYF.